A single sample gave rise to the 24 T cell receptor beta chains below, sequenced in a study of blood T cell repertoires in COVID-19. Data came from immunoSEQ multiplex PCR; TCRdb stores just in-frame clones and leaves some out. This sample has tens of thousands of clones, with about 95% found just once. What was sequenced was peripheral blood. These receptors all stem from a human donor with active COVID-19. The donor label of this sample is uncertain.

The V call is TRBV7-8, the J call TRBJ2-1, with 14 nucleotides matching TRBD2. Germline CDR1 and CDR2: SGHVS and FQNEAQ. With 2 bases clipped from V and 7 bases from J, the junction kept 4 bases outside the gene matches. The CDR3 spans 16 residues. CDR3 sequence (DNA): TGTGCCAGCAGCTTATCCGGGACTAGCGGGGGTAATGAGCAGTTCTTC. This encodes CASSLSGTSGGNEQFF. The entire variable domain, with the rest obtained from reference TRBV7-8 and TRBJ2-1, is as follows: GAGVSQSPRYKVAKRGQDVALRCDPISGHVSLFWYQQALGQGPEFLTYFQNEAQLDKSGLPSDRFFAERPEGSVSTLKIQRTQQEDSAVYLCASSLSGTSGGNEQFFGPGTRLTVL.

This rearrangement joins TRBV19 to TRBJ2-5; 9 positions agree with TRBD1. CDR3 length: 14 residues. With 7 bases clipped from V and 5 bases from J, the junction kept 8 bases outside the gene matches. Germline V gene sequence: CDR1 LNHDA, CDR2 SQIVND (reference sequence). The CDR3 spells CASTPRDRVETQYF. In DNA form, the CDR3 reads TGTGCCAGTACCCCCCGGGACAGGGTGGAGACCCAGTACTTC.

The chain is built from TRBV13 and TRBJ2-7; 14 positions agree with TRBD2. Per germline, CDR1 PRHDT and CDR2 FYEKMQ (reference sequence). The CDR3 is 15 amino acids. Unmatched junction bases numbered 8, after V lost 6 bases and J lost 7 bases. CDR3 residues: CASRYWTSGRWEQYF. The DNA of the CDR3 is TGTGCCAGCAGATATTGGACTAGCGGGAGGTGGGAGCAGTACTTC.

The chain uses TRBV7-8 and TRBJ2-7, with 7 bases aligning to TRBD1. Germline V CDR1 and CDR2: SGHVS, FQNEAQ. The CDR3 has 13 residues. The V and J ends lost 5 bases and 3 bases, in that order; junction bases with no gene match: 4. The CDR3 is CASSRGTVYEQYF. In nucleotides, the CDR3 is TGTGCCAGCAGCCGAGGGACAGTCTACGAGCAGTACTTC.

The gene calls are TRBV2 and TRBJ2-3, with 12 bases fitting TRBD2. Germline CDR1 SNHLY, CDR2 FYNNEI. J lost 6 bases, V lost 7 bases, and 11 bases had no gene match. The length of the CDR3 is 16 residues. The DNA for the CDR3 is TGTGCCAGCACTTTTGGACTAGCGGGGACGGGGGATACGCAGTATTTT. It translates to CASTFGLAGTGDTQYF.

This chain connects TRBV19 to TRBJ1-5; no firm D call. This CDR3 spans 12 amino acids. Trimming left V 10 bases short and J 2 bases short, with 9 bases between. Germline V gives CDR1 LNHDA, CDR2 SQIVND (reference sequence). The CDR3 here is CATKLGNQPQHF. For the CDR3, the DNA is TGTGCCACCAAGCTAGGCAATCAGCCCCAGCATTTT.

The V gene is TRBV4-1, the J gene TRBJ2-2; D possibly corresponds to TRBD1 (6 bases). The CDR3 covers 16 residues. The ends were cut back, 6 bases at V and 4 bases at J, with 18 bases in the middle. CDR1 is MGHRA and CDR2 is YSYEKL in the germline V gene. The CDR3 sequence: CASSLEGVESTGELFF. The CDR3 nucleotides are TGCGCCAGCAGTCTAGAGGGGGTAGAGTCCACCGGGGAGCTGTTTTTT.

The J gene is TRBJ2-7, the V gene TRBV6-6, with D maybe TRBD1 (5 bases). The CDR3 is 13 residues long. In germline, CDR1 is MNHNY, CDR2 SVGAGI (reference sequence). The ends were cut back, 6 bases at V and 4 bases at J, with 13 bases in the middle. The CDR3 is CASSALQDYEQYF. In DNA, the CDR3 is TGTGCCAGCAGCGCCCTACAGGATTACGAGCAGTACTTC.

V is TRBV24-1 and J is TRBJ2-3; D gene uncertain. Germline-derived CDR1 and CDR2 are KGHDR and SFDVKD. The CDR3 covers 12 residues. Trimming took off 4 bases at V and 3 bases at J, with 4 bases between the two ends. The CDR3 sequence is CATSELTDTQYF. Here the CDR3 DNA reads TGTGCCACCAGTGAACTGACAGATACGCAGTATTTT.

This chain joins TRBV18 and TRBJ2-2, with D perhaps matching TRBD2 (5 bases). The germline V gene encodes CDR1 KGHSH and CDR2 LQKENI. The V end was cut by 6 bases, the J end by 5 bases, with 19 bases between. The CDR3 sequence is 16 residues long. In nucleotides, the CDR3 is TGTGCCAGCTCTGGGAGCGGAACCTCTTTAACCGGGGAGCTGTTTTTT. Translation: CASSGSGTSLTGELFF.

J is TRBJ2-7 and V is TRBV5-6; 8 bases match TRBD1. The CDR3 has 12 residues. Unmatched junction bases numbered 3, after V lost 4 bases and J lost 6 bases. Per germline, CDR1 SGHDT and CDR2 YYEEEE. The CDR3 loop is CASSRDRIEQYF. The CDR3, as DNA: TGTGCCAGCAGCCGGGACAGGATCGAGCAGTACTTC.

The rearrangement joins TRBV15 to TRBJ1-6; D is unresolved. Germline CDR1 reads LNHNV; CDR2 reads YYDKDF (reference sequence). The ends were cut back, 9 bases at V and 4 bases at J, with 13 bases in the middle. CDR3 length: 14 residues. The DNA for the CDR3 is TGTGCCACGCGGGGTCTTCGTTATAATTCACCCCTCCACTTT. This codes for CATRGLRYNSPLHF.

V is TRBV5-6 and J is TRBJ2-7; no clear D. Trimming shortened V by 2 bases and J by 5 bases, and 11 bases separated the two germline ends. This CDR3 comprises 13 residues. CDR1 and CDR2 from the germline V gene are SGHDT and YYEEEE. The chain's CDR3 is CASSFLRRNEQYF. The CDR3 coding sequence is TGTGCCAGCAGCTTCCTTCGGCGGAACGAGCAGTACTTC.

The V call is TRBV18, the J call TRBJ2-6; 7 nucleotides align to TRBD2. CDR3 length: 18 residues. Trimming at V came to 4 bases and at J to 0 bases, leaving 9 bases not matched to a gene. The germline CDR1 and CDR2 sequences are KGHSH and LQKENI. DNA for the CDR3: TGTGCCAGCTCACAATGGGAGGGATTCCTCTCTGGGGCCAACGTCCTGACTTTC. Translation: CASSQWEGFLSGANVLTF.

This clone appeared a single time. This sequence joins TRBV5-4 and TRBJ2-3; TRBD2 agrees at 10 bases. Germline V CDR1 and CDR2: SGHNT, YYREEE (reference sequence). The CDR3 runs 16 residues. J lost 4 bases, V lost 4 bases, and 9 bases had no gene match. The CDR3 nucleotides read TGTGCCAGCAGCCTAAAAGCGGGGGGGCCCCCAGATACGCAGTATTTT. It codes for CASSLKAGGPPDTQYF.

This clone was seen a single time. This chain connects TRBV3-1 (or the pseudogene TRBV3-2) to TRBJ1-6; D call uncertain. Trimming pared 0 bases from V and 0 bases from J, leaving 6 bases between. The CDR3 is made up of 16 amino acids. The germline CDR1 and CDR2 sequences are LGHDT and YNNKEL (reference sequence). The CDR3 region is CASSQDRSSYNSPLHF. CDR3 nucleotides: TGTGCCAGCAGCCAAGATCGGAGCTCCTATAATTCACCCCTCCACTTT.

In DNA form, the CDR3 reads TGTGCCAGCTCGTCCACAGGGGGGGACTACTACGAGCAGTACTTC. It yields the protein CASSSTGGDYYEQYF. This sequence joins TRBV18 and TRBJ2-7; weak D call: TRBD1 (8 bases). V gave up 6 bases and J gave up 3 bases, with 18 bases separating them. Germline V CDR1 and CDR2: KGHSH, LQKENI. The CDR3 consists of 15 residues.

The CDR3 sequence is CASSQAGLAVYEQYF. The DNA of the CDR3 is TGTGCCAGCAGCCAAGCTGGTCTAGCGGTCTACGAGCAGTACTTC. The chain employs TRBV3-1 (or the pseudogene TRBV3-2) and TRBJ2-7; 7 positions match TRBD2. The CDR3 spans 15 residues. Looked up from germline, CDR1 is LGHDT and CDR2 is YNNKEL (reference sequence). J lost 3 bases, V lost 1 base, and 6 bases had no gene match.

The chain links TRBV6-5 to TRBJ2-3; 13 bases are shared with TRBD2. The germline V gene has CDR1 MNHEY and CDR2 SVGAGI. This CDR3 has 16 amino acids. V was clipped by 6 bases and J by 5 bases; unmatched bases: 8. CDR3 loop: CASSYTSGGAGDTQYF. The CDR3 region has the DNA TGTGCCAGCAGCTACACTAGCGGGGGGGCCGGAGATACGCAGTATTTT.

The chain couples TRBV6-2 or TRBV6-3 to TRBJ2-7, with 9 bases identical to TRBD1. V lost 4 bases to trimming and J lost 6 bases; unmatched junction nucleotides: 7. This CDR3 is 14 amino acids long. CDR1 MNHEY and CDR2 SVGEGT come from the germline V gene. The chain's CDR3 is CASSWGQGGVEQYF. The CDR3 nucleotides are TGTGCCAGCAGTTGGGGACAGGGCGGGGTCGAGCAGTACTTC.

This sequence joins TRBV6-5 and TRBJ2-4, with a possible D match to TRBD2 (6 bases). Germline loops: CDR1 MNHEY, CDR2 SVGAGI. The germline V and J ends were trimmed by 0 bases and 8 bases, with 14 bases remaining between them. The CDR3 covers 15 residues. In nucleotides, the CDR3 is TGTGCCAGCAGTTACTCCCGGCATGGGGAGGACATTCAGTACTTC. Translated: CASSYSRHGEDIQYF.

The sample holds a few counts of this clone. The genes are TRBV4-1 and TRBJ2-7, with 8 bases matching TRBD2. CDR1 is MGHRA, CDR2 YSYEKL, per germline. This CDR3 has 16 residues. V dropped 4 bases and J dropped 1; count of bases not matched to a gene: 9. CDR3 coding DNA: TGCGCCAGCAGCCGGGTCGCGGGGGGAGAATCCTACGAGCAGTACTTC. Residues: CASSRVAGGESYEQYF.

The chain recombines TRBV5-8 with TRBJ2-4; possible D gene TRBD1, 5 bases. Trimming left V 4 bases short and J 0 bases short, with 17 bases between. Looked up from germline, CDR1 is SGHTS and CDR2 is YDEGEE. The length of the CDR3 is 17 residues. CDR3 sequence: CASSLFYRSLAKNIQYF. CDR3 DNA sequence: TGTGCCAGCAGCCTATTTTACAGGAGCCTAGCCAAAAACATTCAGTACTTC.

The chain recombines TRBV18 with TRBJ1-1; 8 bases match TRBD1. V gave up 2 bases and J gave up 8 bases; unmatched junction bases: 1. The V gene's germline CDR1 is KGHSH and CDR2 LQKENI. This CDR3 has 12 residues. The CDR3 protein is CASSPGDREAFF. The CDR3 DNA is TGTGCCAGCTCACCAGGGGACAGGGAAGCTTTCTTT.